This T cell receptor beta chain was recovered during a study of blood T cell repertoires in COVID-19. Study as a whole: COVID-19 samples, acute and convalescent, were from the United States, Italy and Spain.

Per the original data handling: Quantification of nucleated cells was approximated via reference gene primer amplification. The repertoire was sequenced with immunoSEQ multiplex PCR; TCRdb's copy has only in-frame clones and lacks some. The DNA was the basis for D and trimming; V, J and clone size are from that table. In the table there are over 150,000 clones, roughly 90% of which are singletons. Trimming removed 1 base from V and 8 bases from J, with 6 bases in between. The germline V gene encodes CDR1 LNHNV and CDR2 YYDKDF (reference sequence). The CDR3 has 12 amino acids. This TCR was sampled from a man between 65 and 80 years old with active or convalescent COVID-19. J is TRBJ2-1 and V is TRBV15; D might be TRBD1 (5 bases). Source material: peripheral blood. CDR3 loop: CATSRGGDEQFF. The CDR3 DNA reads as TGTGCCACCAGCAGAGGGGGCGATGAGCAGTTCTTC.